One sample yielded the 29 T cell receptor beta chains listed below, sequenced in a study of tumor and adjacent non-tumor tissue in lung cancer. TCRbeta libraries were built with three rounds of nested PCR, modified from ARM-PCR. A single record per CDR3 protein comes from TCRdb applying MiXCR to the multiplex PCR reads. The sample carries about 200,000 distinct CDR3 sequences, around 70% recorded once. This sample's RNA came from whole unsorted tissue. Sequencing used lung tumor tissue. The origin of the receptors is a man in his fifties or sixties with non-small cell lung cancer.

In the case of this clonotype: A junction boundary mismatches the germline segment, possibly from a read error. The gene calls are TRBV29-1 and TRBJ2-2; D is perhaps TRBD1 (5 bases). CDR1 is SQVTM, CDR2 ANQGSEA, per germline. This CDR3 has 15 amino acids. CDR3 in amino acids: CCVEKEDTVTGELFF. The CDR3 region has the DNA TGCTGCGTAGAAAAAGAGGACACGGTCACCGGGGAGCTGTTTTTT.

This clonotype was counted a few times. This chain joins TRBV5-1 and TRBJ2-5, with D tentatively TRBD1 (5 bases). Per germline, CDR1 SGHRS and CDR2 YFSETQ. The CDR3 runs to 13 residues. Trimming removed 6 bases at V and 5 bases at J, with 14 bases between. The CDR3 DNA follows: TGCGCCAGCACCCAGGACATAGCCGAGACCCAGTACTTC. It codes for CASTQDIAETQYF. Together with reference TRBV5-1 and TRBJ2-5, the CDR3 gives the full variable domain: KAGVTQTPRYLIKTRGQQVTLSCSPISGHRSVSWYQQTPGQGLQFLFEYFSETQRNKGNFPGRFSGRQFSNSRSEMNVSTLELGDSALYLCASTQDIAETQYFGPGTRLLVL.

Turning to this clonotype: One junction end does not reproduce the germline sequence, and a read error may be involved. This rearrangement joins TRBV20-1 to TRBJ2-7, with D perhaps TRBD1 (5 bases). The CDR3 length is 12 residues. Germline V lookup: CDR1 DFQATT, CDR2 SNEGSKA (reference sequence). The CDR3 DNA follows: TGCACTGCTAGGAAGGGGATCAACGAGCAATACTTC. Translation gives CTARKGINEQYF.

This clonotype was recorded many times. The chain combines TRBV29-1 with TRBJ2-2, with 15 bases aligning to TRBD2. The germline V gene encodes CDR1 SQVTM and CDR2 ANQGSEA. CDR3 size: 17 residues. The ends lost 5 bases at V and 4 bases at J; junction bases unmatched: 8. The CDR3 reads CSVSGTSGRTSTGELFF. The CDR3 nucleotides read TGCAGCGTTTCCGGGACTAGCGGGAGGACTTCCACCGGGGAGCTGTTTTTT.

V gene TRBV7-9 combines with J gene TRBJ2-1; D possibly uses TRBD1 or TRBD2 (5 bases each). Germline V CDR1 and CDR2: SEHNR, FQNEAQ (reference sequence). The V gene lost 1 base and the J gene lost 4 bases, with 8 bases spanning the gap. CDR3 size: 14 residues. The CDR3 protein is CASSLVGPYNEQFF. The CDR3 bases are TGTGCCAGCAGCTTAGTGGGACCATACAATGAGCAGTTCTTC.

This clonotype has only a few counts. This chain links TRBV4-3 with TRBJ1-3; D is unresolved. The ends were cut back, 0 bases at V and 2 bases at J, with 8 bases in the middle. Germline V gene lookup returns CDR1 LGHNA and CDR2 YSLEER. The CDR3 has 15 residues. The chain's CDR3 is CASSQEGGTGNTIYF. The CDR3 region has the DNA TGCGCCAGCAGCCAAGAAGGAGGAACTGGAAACACCATATATTTT.

The chain recombines TRBV20-1 with TRBJ1-3; TRBD1 might be the D (5 bases). The CDR3 sequence is 13 residues long. The germline V gene encodes CDR1 DFQATT and CDR2 SNEGSKA (reference sequence). The V gene lost 6 bases and the J gene lost 3 bases, with 12 bases spanning the gap. The DNA of the CDR3 is TGCAGTGCCTTACAGGCGATTGGAAACACCATATATTTT. Amino acid sequence: CSALQAIGNTIYF.

This clonotype was seen only once. The junction shows a germline mismatch at one end, possibly a read error. The chain uses TRBV5-4 and TRBJ1-5, with a weak D call TRBD1 (5 bases). Germline V gene sequence: CDR1 SGHNT, CDR2 YYREEE (reference sequence). The CDR3 spans 15 residues. This CDR3 is CDSNLFGGSNQPQHF. As DNA, the CDR3 is TGTGACAGCAACCTTTTTGGGGGAAGCAATCAGCCCCAGCATTTT.

About this clonotype itself: A single base separates this from a much larger clone, so it may be a read error. The V and J genes are TRBV20-1 and TRBJ1-1, with D hard to call. Per the germline V gene, CDR1 is DFQATT and CDR2 is SNEGSKA (reference sequence). CDR3 length equals 14 residues. The ends were cut back, 0 bases at V and 4 bases at J, with 12 bases in the middle. CDR3 nucleotide sequence: TGCAGTGCTAGAGACCCATGGGTAGGCACTGAAGCTTTCTTT. This translates into CSARDPWVGTEAFF.

To note about this clonotype: The junction differs from germline at one of its ends, possibly a read error. V and J are TRBV4-1 and TRBJ2-7; no clear D gene. Germline-derived CDR1 and CDR2 are MGHRA and YSYEKL. The length of the CDR3 is 16 residues. The CDR3 DNA is TGCGCCAGCAGCCAAGATTTCGACTTAGGTACCTACGTGCAGTACTTC. Translated, it gives CASSQDFDLGTYVQYF.

Regarding this clonotype: Here the CDR3 omits its conserved ending phenylalanine or tryptophan, so a read error is the likely source. The chain has TRBV5-5 and TRBJ2-2; D unresolved. Germline V gene sequence: CDR1 SGHKS, CDR2 YYEKEE (reference sequence). The CDR3 totals 14 residues. V lost 0 bases and J lost 4, with 7 bases in between. The CDR3 spells CASSLVGSTGELFS. In DNA form, the CDR3 reads TGTGCCAGCAGCTTGGTCGGGTCCACCGGGGAGCTGTTTTCT.

The chain employs TRBV20-1 and TRBJ2-4; D is unclear. Trimming pared 6 bases from V and 0 bases from J, leaving 24 bases between. This CDR3 region has 18 residues. Germline V gives CDR1 DFQATT, CDR2 SNEGSKA (reference sequence). CDR3 protein: CSATQTLTIPLAKNIQYF. The CDR3 nucleotides are TGCAGTGCAACCCAGACCTTGACCATTCCACTAGCCAAAAACATTCAGTACTTC.

The gene calls are TRBV11-2 and TRBJ1-4; TRBD1 matches at 7 bases. This CDR3 contains 14 residues. CDR1 and CDR2 from the germline V gene are SGHAT and FQNNGV. Trimming at V came to 3 bases and at J to 8 bases, leaving 6 bases not matched to a gene. CDR3 loop: CASSFRGRKEKLFF. Written as DNA, the CDR3 is TGTGCCAGCAGCTTCAGGGGGAGAAAAGAAAAACTGTTTTTT.

The V and J genes are TRBV5-4 and TRBJ2-1; D possibly uses TRBD1 or TRBD2 (5 bases each). The germline CDR1 and CDR2 sequences are SGHNT and YYREEE (reference sequence). Between the trimmed V and J ends, which lost 2 bases and 0 bases, there was a span of 9 bases. The CDR3 runs 15 residues. The CDR3 loop reads CASSFPRGSYNEQFF. DNA for the CDR3: TGTGCCAGCAGCTTCCCGAGGGGCTCCTACAATGAGCAGTTCTTC.

As for this clonotype: Relative to the germline gene, one junction end is altered; a read error may explain this. V and J are TRBV6-2 or TRBV6-3 and TRBJ2-7; TRBD2 is a possible D gene (6 bases). The CDR3 has 14 amino acids. Germline CDR1 and CDR2: MNHEY and SVGEGT. The CDR3 sequence is CASMNRALANEQYF. DNA for the CDR3: TGTGCCAGCATGAACCGGGCACTAGCAAACGAACAGTACTTC.

This clonotype was picked up one time. This sequence may be a read error, since a much larger clone differs from it by one base. The gene calls are TRBV20-1 and TRBJ2-1, with D possibly being TRBD2 (6 bases). The V and J ends lost 1 base and 10 bases respectively, with 14 bases between them. Germline CDR1 is DFQATT and CDR2 is SNEGSKA (reference sequence). The CDR3 covers 13 residues. CDR3 DNA sequence: TGCAGTGCTAGAGCGGGAGTGCAGATGGAGCAGTTCTTC. It is translated as CSARAGVQMEQFF.

Turning to this clonotype: One end of the junction does not line up with germline, which may come from a read error. The chain employs TRBV5-1 and TRBJ2-7, with D tentatively TRBD1 (6 bases). The CDR3 has 11 residues. CDR1 is SGHRS and CDR2 is YFSETQ in the germline V gene. The CDR3 spells CASNLGTEQYF. As DNA, the CDR3 is TGCGCCAGCAACTTGGGGACAGAGCAGTACTTC.

About this clonotype itself: The conserved final phenylalanine or tryptophan is absent from the CDR3, which likely points to a read error. This sequence joins TRBV11-3 and TRBJ1-1; D is possibly TRBD1 (5 bases). The CDR3 covers 14 residues. CDR1 and CDR2 from the germline V gene are SGHNT and YENEEA. This CDR3 is CASSWGTQNTEAFY. CDR3 DNA: TGTGCAAGCAGCTGGGGCACCCAGAACACTGAAGCTTTCTAT.

The CDR3 DNA reads TGTGCCAGCAGGCCGAGAAACGGAAACACCATATATTTT. This sequence encodes CASRPRNGNTIYF. The chain links TRBV6-5 to TRBJ1-3; D ambiguous. Germline values: CDR1 MNHEY, CDR2 SVGAGI. The length of the CDR3 is 13 residues. V lost 6 bases, J lost 4 bases, and 10 bases lay in between.

The rearrangement links TRBV6-2 or TRBV6-3 to TRBJ2-2; 11 nucleotides line up with TRBD2. V lost 2 bases to trimming and J lost 4 bases; unmatched junction nucleotides: 9. Per the germline V gene, CDR1 is MNHEY and CDR2 is SVGEGT. This CDR3 comprises 18 residues. As DNA, the CDR3 is TGTGCCAGCAGTTACCCCCTAACTAGCGGGAGCCGCACCGGGGAGCTGTTTTTT. Its protein product is CASSYPLTSGSRTGELFF.

About this clonotype: Possible read error: a much larger clone is one base away. The genes are TRBV6-1 and TRBJ1-1; D not certain. Germline V gene lookup returns CDR1 MNHNS and CDR2 SASEGT. The CDR3 totals 14 residues. This CDR3 reads CTSRRTESNTEAFF. CDR3 nucleotide sequence: TGTACCAGCAGGAGGACGGAATCGAACACTGAAGCTTTCTTT.

Points on this clonotype: At one end, the junction sequence differs from germline, possibly due to a read error. The rearrangement links TRBV25-1 to TRBJ2-1; D not certain. Germline-derived CDR1 and CDR2 are MGHDK and SYGVNS. The CDR3 spans 12 residues. CDR3 in DNA: TGTGCCAGCAGTGAAAGGCTAGGTGAGCGGTTCTTC. Encoded protein: CASSERLGERFF. Full variable domain (remainder filled in from reference TRBV25-1 and TRBJ2-1): EADIYQTPRYLVIGTGKKITLECSQTMGHDKMYWYQQDPGMELHLIHYSYGVNSTEKGDLSSESTVSRIRTEHFPLTLESARPSHTSQYLCASSERLGERFFGPGTRLTVL.

This chain links TRBV6-5 with TRBJ1-1; D is ambiguous. Trimming shortened V by 0 bases and J by 4 bases, and 9 bases separated the two germline ends. This CDR3 comprises 14 residues. Germline-derived CDR1 and CDR2 are MNHEY and SVGAGI. The CDR3 loop is CASSYSLGFTEAFF. CDR3 DNA sequence: TGTGCCAGCAGTTACTCACTAGGGTTCACTGAAGCTTTCTTT.

In regard to this clonotype: An end of the junction differs from the germline gene, which may be a read error. V is TRBV20-1 and J is TRBJ1-5; D is perhaps TRBD1 (5 bases). Germline-derived CDR1 and CDR2 are DFQATT and SNEGSKA (reference sequence). This CDR3 spans 16 amino acids. For the CDR3, the DNA is TGCAGCGTTCGCGGTGGACGGGGCAATAGCAATCAGTCCCAGCATTTT. Translated, it gives CSVRGGRGNSNQSQHF.

This clonotype has at least ten counts. This chain links TRBV20-1 with TRBJ2-7; tentatively, D is TRBD1 (6 bases). V shed 6 bases and J shed 0 bases, with 12 bases lying between them. The CDR3 is 13 amino acids. Germline V gene lookup returns CDR1 DFQATT and CDR2 SNEGSKA (reference sequence). CDR3 nucleotides: TGCAGTGCCCTCCGGGACAACTCCTACGAGCAGTACTTC. This gives the protein CSALRDNSYEQYF.

In its sample, this clonotype was seen many times. The gene calls are TRBV6-2 or TRBV6-3 and TRBJ1-5, with a possible D match to TRBD1 (6 bases). Trimming shortened V by 8 bases and J by 7 bases, and 18 bases separated the two germline ends. Germline values: CDR1 MNHEY, CDR2 SVGEGT. The CDR3 is 14 amino acids. For the CDR3, the DNA is TGTGCCAGCGATCCCGGGACAAAAGGGCAGCCCCAGCATTTT. Translating it yields CASDPGTKGQPQHF.

The table lists this clonotype with a count of one. The junction departs from the called germline gene at one end, perhaps through a read error. The rearrangement joins TRBV4-3 to TRBJ1-2; maybe TRBD1 (6 bases). Germline V gene sequence: CDR1 LGHNA, CDR2 YSLEER. The CDR3 loop spans 16 amino acids. The CDR3 reads CASSHMDSPSNYGYTF. DNA for the CDR3: TGCGCCAGCAGCCATATGGACAGTCCCTCTAATTATGGCTACACCTTC.

This clonotype was counted between two and nine times. The chain uses TRBV29-1 and TRBJ1-4; tentatively, D is TRBD1 (6 bases). Trimming removed 7 bases at V and 11 bases at J, with 17 bases between. Germline CDR1 reads SQVTM; CDR2 reads ANQGSEA. The CDR3 consists of 12 residues. The CDR3 loop is CSAPVRGGKLFF. Written as DNA, the CDR3 is TGCAGCGCCCCGGTCCGAGGGGGGAAACTGTTTTTT.

The chain links TRBV10-3 to TRBJ2-5; no definite D call. CDR3 length: 12 amino acids. V gave up 3 bases and J gave up 1 base, with 3 bases separating them. Germline V gene data show CDR1 as ENHRY and CDR2 as SYGVKD. CDR3 coding DNA: TGTGCCATCAGTGAATCCCAAGAGACCCAGTACTTC. It yields the protein CAISESQETQYF.